This entry describes one TCR beta chain. The antigen remains unidentified. Trimming left V 3 bases short and J 7 bases short, with 15 bases between. CDR1 is MGHDK and CDR2 is SYGVNS in the germline V gene. There are 14 residues in the CDR3. The sample comes from a study of response to subunit inactivated influenza vaccine. TCRdb recomputed calls from the RT-PCR reads with MiXCR, one row per CDR3 protein. Of more than 200,000 distinct CDR3 sequences listed, roughly an eighth were seen once; the top ten hold over 6.5%. Study-level results: Seasonal influenza vaccination, on each occasion, was suggested by the authors to recruit few new T cells.

Sequenced material: non-naive T cells sorted from PBMCs, taken roughly 15 days before vaccination. The rearrangement uses TRBV25-1 and TRBJ1-2; possibly TRBD1 for D (5 bases). This receptor was identified in a man aged 50-59 years who received an inactivated influenza vaccine. The CDR3 region is CASSDSGTTPGYTF. CDR3 nucleotide sequence: TGTGCCAGCAGTGATTCGGGGACCACTCCTGGCTACACCTTC.